What follows are 30 T cell receptor beta chains derived from one specimen sequenced in a study of CD8 T cells in ankylosing spondylitis. Findings and caveats of the study: A motif of several highly homologous TCR beta variants was seen as apparently characteristic of ankylosing spondylitis blood.

Antigens for these TCRs are unknown. One entry per CDR3 protein, called by TCRdb with MiXCR from the 5' RACE reads. This table has more than 600,000 distinct CDR3 sequences, around 20% appearing once. The sample was blood, either unsorted or a sorted T cell fraction (not recorded which). All receptors come from a male donor with ankylosing spondylitis.

This clonotype showed up just a few times. J is TRBJ1-6 and V is TRBV20-1; unclear D gene. The germline gives CDR1 DFQATT, CDR2 SNEGSKA (reference sequence). There are 15 residues in the CDR3. Trimming removed 6 bases at V and 0 bases at J, with 12 bases between. The CDR3 region is CSALATFSYNSPLHF. Written as DNA, the CDR3 is TGCAGTGCCCTCGCCACCTTCTCCTATAATTCACCCCTCCACTTT.

This clonotype was observed many times. This sequence joins TRBV5-1 and TRBJ1-1; the D gene is possibly TRBD1 (5 bases). CDR1 is SGHRS and CDR2 is YFSETQ in the germline V gene. V was shortened by 3 bases and J by 2 bases, with 11 bases between the two germline ends. The CDR3 is 14 amino acids. The chain's CDR3 is CASSSGGVNTEAFF. The CDR3 nucleotides are TGCGCCAGCAGCTCTGGGGGGGTTAACACTGAAGCTTTCTTT.

This clonotype was seen many times. The V and J genes are TRBV20-1 and TRBJ2-7; 14 bases are shared with TRBD2. The length of the CDR3 is 14 residues. After removal of 2 bases from V and 11 bases from J, the junction contained 8 bases not matched to a gene. The germline CDR1 and CDR2 sequences are DFQATT and SNEGSKA (reference sequence). CDR3 amino acids: CSARPPGLAGDEYF. The CDR3 DNA reads as TGCAGTGCTAGACCTCCGGGACTAGCGGGAGATGAGTACTTC.

V usage is TRBV28 and J usage is TRBJ2-7; possible D gene TRBD2, 6 bases. The CDR3 totals 14 residues. Germline lookup yields CDR1 MDHEN and CDR2 SYDVKM. V lost 3 bases to trimming and J lost 5 bases, with 14 bases between them. CDR3 protein: CASSFSPGVNEQYF. The CDR3, as DNA: TGTGCCAGCAGTTTCAGCCCGGGGGTCAACGAGCAGTACTTC.

The V call is TRBV3-1, the J call TRBJ1-3; D ambiguous. V lost 4 bases and J lost 0, with 10 bases in between. Germline assignment: CDR1 LGHDT and CDR2 YNNKEL (reference sequence). This CDR3 region has 15 residues. DNA of the CDR3: TGTGCCAGCAGCCCAGACACACTCTCTGGAAACACCATATATTTT. This gives the protein CASSPDTLSGNTIYF.

This clonotype was observed at least ten times. V gene TRBV5-1 combines with J gene TRBJ2-7; D uncertain. The V end was cut by 4 bases, the J end by 7 bases, with 18 bases between. Germline V gene sequence: CDR1 SGHRS, CDR2 YFSETQ. The CDR3 consists of 14 residues. The CDR3 region is CASSPPGSNYEQYF. The DNA of the CDR3 is TGCGCCAGCAGCCCACCAGGTTCGAATTATGAGCAGTACTTC.

This clonotype was detected only a few times. V is TRBV3-1 and J is TRBJ1-3; D not resolved. Looked up from germline, CDR1 is LGHDT and CDR2 is YNNKEL (reference sequence). Trimming stripped 7 bases from V and 3 bases from J, with 13 bases between. CDR3 length equals 14 residues. This CDR3 is CASTQTESGNTIYF. CDR3 DNA: TGTGCCAGCACCCAGACGGAAAGTGGAAACACCATATATTTT.

This sequence joins TRBV20-1 and TRBJ2-1; TRBD2 agrees at 14 bases. The CDR3 covers 18 residues. Germline V gene sequence: CDR1 DFQATT, CDR2 SNEGSKA (reference sequence). Trimming removed 6 bases from V and 0 bases from J; junction bases left unmatched: 10. The CDR3 coding sequence is TGCAGTGCAAGTCGACTAGCGGGAGGGGAGAGCTCCTACAATGAGCAGTTCTTC. Residues: CSASRLAGGESSYNEQFF.

This clonotype was counted between two and nine times. This chain links TRBV12-5 with TRBJ2-6; D call uncertain. Germline CDR1 reads LGHNT; CDR2 reads FRNRAP. This CDR3 region has 13 residues. Trimming shortened V by 5 bases and J by 4 bases, and 6 bases separated the two germline ends. This CDR3 is CASGASGANVLTF. In DNA, the CDR3 is TGTGCTAGTGGTGCGTCGGGGGCCAACGTCCTGACTTTC.

The chain couples TRBV7-8 to TRBJ2-7; tentative D call: TRBD1 (6 bases). There are 16 residues in the CDR3. Germline CDR1 reads SGHVS; CDR2 reads FQNEAQ. V was trimmed by 4 bases and J by 0 bases, leaving 16 bases between them. Here the CDR3 reads CASSSYRDTNSYEQYF. The CDR3, as DNA: TGTGCCAGCAGCTCCTACCGGGACACCAACTCCTACGAGCAGTACTTC.

This chain joins TRBV12-3 or TRBV12-4 and TRBJ1-1, with D perhaps TRBD1 (5 bases). Trimming took off 1 base at V and 11 bases at J, with 11 bases between the two ends. This CDR3 spans 12 amino acids. The CDR3 coding sequence is TGTGCCAGCAGTTTAGAGGCTAAGGGGGCTTTCTTT. Protein sequence: CASSLEAKGAFF.

This chain uses TRBV5-1 with TRBJ2-2; the D gene is possibly TRBD1 (6 bases). V was cut by 4 bases and J by 7 bases, with 14 bases left in between. Germline CDR1 SGHRS, CDR2 YFSETQ. CDR3 length: 14 residues. The CDR3 DNA reads TGCGCCAGCAGCGTAGGGGGAACTTTCGGGGAGCTGTTTTTT. It encodes CASSVGGTFGELFF.

Many counts were recorded for this clonotype. The rearrangement uses TRBV2 and TRBJ2-7; 9 nucleotides agree with TRBD1. V was pared by 3 bases and J by 4 bases, with 4 bases of the junction left unmatched. The CDR3 totals 14 residues. CDR1 is SNHLY, CDR2 FYNNEI, per germline. CDR3 DNA: TGTGCCAGCAGTGATGAGGGACAGGGTTACGAGCAGTACTTC. Translated, it gives CASSDEGQGYEQYF.

The chain employs TRBV11-2 and TRBJ2-2; D not resolved. The CDR3 length is 13 residues. Germline values: CDR1 SGHAT, CDR2 FQNNGV. Trimming pared 7 bases from V and 6 bases from J, leaving 12 bases between. CDR3 residues: CASTPTAPGELFF. The CDR3 DNA sequence: TGTGCCAGCACCCCCACGGCCCCCGGGGAGCTGTTTTTT. The full variable domain, completed using reference TRBV11-2 and TRBJ2-2, is EAGVAQSPRYKIIEKRQSVAFWCNPISGHATLYWYQQILGQGPKLLIQFQNNGVVDDSQLPKDRFSAERLKGVDSTLKIQPAKLEDSAVYLCASTPTAPGELFFGEGSRLTVL.

This chain joins TRBV18 and TRBJ2-3; D is unresolved. The CDR3 has 14 residues. V was trimmed by 1 base and J by 2 bases, leaving 7 bases between them. The germline gives CDR1 KGHSH, CDR2 LQKENI. The CDR3 DNA is TGTGCCAGCTCACCACAAGGGAACACAGATACGCAGTATTTT. Its translation is CASSPQGNTDTQYF.

The chain employs TRBV19 and TRBJ2-6, with a tentative D call TRBD2 (6 bases). V was shortened by 4 bases and J by 0 bases, with 19 bases between the two germline ends. This CDR3 comprises 19 residues. Per germline, CDR1 LNHDA and CDR2 SQIVND (reference sequence). DNA of the CDR3: TGTGCCAGTAGTAAACCGGGGATTAAGGGACTCTCTGGGGCCAACGTCCTGACTTTC. This translates into CASSKPGIKGLSGANVLTF.

This chain uses TRBV11-2 with TRBJ1-2; D gene ambiguous. The germline gives CDR1 SGHAT, CDR2 FQNNGV. The CDR3 consists of 15 residues. Deletions cut 0 bases from V and 1 base from J, with 9 bases between. The CDR3 DNA follows: TGTGCCAGCAGCTTAGAACGGCTGAATAACTATGGCTACACCTTC. Translated, it gives CASSLERLNNYGYTF.

This clonotype was recorded a few times. The chain combines TRBV28 with TRBJ2-5; TRBD2 matches at 7 bases. V trimming: 7 bases; J trimming: 5 bases; junction bases outside the gene matches: 7. CDR1 and CDR2 (germline): MDHEN, SYDVKM. This CDR3 contains 13 residues. The CDR3, as DNA: TGTGCCAGCACCGGACTAGGTGTTGAGACCCAGTACTTC. This codes for CASTGLGVETQYF.

This clonotype appeared once. The V and J genes are TRBV10-3 and TRBJ1-1; D not resolved. This CDR3 is built from 13 residues. Germline CDR1 ENHRY, CDR2 SYGVKD. Trimming took 4 bases from V and 3 from J, leaving 9 bases between them. CDR3 protein: CAISADGYTEAFF. CDR3 sequence (DNA): TGTGCCATCAGTGCCGATGGGTACACTGAAGCTTTCTTT.

The chain is built from TRBV2 and TRBJ2-1; D not certain. This CDR3 is built from 16 residues. V was pared by 7 bases and J by 1 base, with 17 bases between. CDR1 and CDR2 (germline): SNHLY, FYNNEI. Here the CDR3 reads CASTSLDLVSYNEQFF. In nucleotides, the CDR3 is TGTGCCAGCACCTCGTTGGACCTAGTATCCTACAATGAGCAGTTCTTC.

The genes are TRBV25-1 and TRBJ1-5; no reliable D call. The germline CDR1 and CDR2 sequences are MGHDK and SYGVNS. There are 13 residues in the CDR3. V lost 2 bases to trimming and J lost 2 bases, with 4 bases between them. DNA for the CDR3: TGTGCCAGCAGTGAACCTGGCAATCAGCCCCAGCATTTT. Translation gives CASSEPGNQPQHF.

This clonotype was picked up a small number of times. The V gene is TRBV7-2, the J gene TRBJ1-5; no clear D. V lost 4 bases, J lost 6 bases, and 7 bases lay in between. The CDR3 loop spans 12 amino acids. CDR1 is SGHTA and CDR2 is FQGNSA in the germline V gene. The CDR3 DNA follows: TGTGCCAGCAGCTGGGCCACTCAGCCCCAGCATTTT. Protein sequence: CASSWATQPQHF. Looking up the rest from reference TRBV7-2 and TRBJ1-5 gives the full variable domain: GAGVSQSPSNKVTEKGKDVELRCDPISGHTALYWYRQSLGQGLEFLIYFQGNSAPDKSGLPSDRFSAERTGGSVSTLTIQRTQQEDSAVYLCASSWATQPQHFGDGTRLSIL.

CDR3 sequence reads: CSALLVGSSQRTPLHF. The CDR3 DNA follows: TGCAGTGCCCTCCTCGTAGGGAGTTCCCAGAGGACACCCCTCCACTTT. The genes are TRBV20-1 and TRBJ1-6; the D is unclear. The CDR3 extends over 16 amino acids. The germline V and J ends were trimmed by 6 bases and 11 bases, with 26 bases remaining between them. The germline CDR1 and CDR2 sequences are DFQATT and SNEGSKA (reference sequence).

CDR3 loop: CASTRRQAEAFF. CDR3 coding DNA: TGTGCCAGCACAAGGCGGCAGGCTGAAGCTTTCTTT. The gene calls are TRBV12-3 or TRBV12-4 and TRBJ1-1; D not certain. This CDR3 has 12 amino acids. Trimming left V 7 bases short and J 6 bases short, with 12 bases between.

This chain connects TRBV10-3 to TRBJ2-7, with 8 positions matching TRBD2. Per the germline V gene, CDR1 is ENHRY and CDR2 is SYGVKD. The V and J ends lost 3 bases and 0 bases, in that order; junction bases with no gene match: 4. CDR3 length: 15 amino acids. The CDR3 reads CAISESGGTSYEQYF. CDR3 nucleotide sequence: TGTGCCATCAGTGAAAGCGGGGGAACCTCCTACGAGCAGTACTTC.

The V and J genes are TRBV28 and TRBJ1-5; unclear D gene. CDR1 and CDR2 (germline): MDHEN, SYDVKM. CDR3 length: 12 residues. V was shortened by 5 bases and J by 4 bases, with 6 bases between the two germline ends. The CDR3 sequence is CASSHRNQPQHF. Written as DNA, the CDR3 is TGTGCCAGCAGTCACCGTAATCAGCCCCAGCATTTT.

This clonotype was observed many times. The chain employs TRBV29-1 and TRBJ1-3; D unresolved. Germline V CDR1 and CDR2: SQVTM, ANQGSEA. The CDR3 is made up of 13 amino acids. Trimming removed 0 bases from V and 4 bases from J, with 7 bases in between. The CDR3 nucleotides are TGCAGCGTTGAAGATCTGGAGGGAAACACCATATATTTT. This sequence encodes CSVEDLEGNTIYF.

This clonotype was observed a few times. This chain connects TRBV7-9 to TRBJ1-6; D remains ambiguous. V gave up 11 bases and J gave up 9 bases, with 29 bases separating them. This CDR3 has 17 amino acids. Germline V CDR1 and CDR2: SEHNR, FQNEAQ (reference sequence). The CDR3: CAVTQRPDKGLTSPLHF. The CDR3, as DNA: TGTGCCGTCACCCAACGGCCCGACAAGGGTTTGACTTCACCCCTCCACTTT.

This clonotype has a count of ten or more. For the CDR3, the DNA is TGCAGCGTTGAGTGGGCAGGGGGTGTCACCGGGGAGCTGTTTTTT. This translates into CSVEWAGGVTGELFF. J is TRBJ2-2 and V is TRBV29-1, with 7 bases fitting TRBD1. The CDR3 is 15 amino acids. In germline, CDR1 is SQVTM, CDR2 ANQGSEA. Unmatched junction bases numbered 8, after V lost 3 bases and J lost 4 bases.

The gene calls are TRBV7-9 and TRBJ1-4, with D perhaps matching TRBD1 (5 bases). The CDR3 totals 15 residues. V lost 6 bases, J lost 5 bases, and 16 bases lay in between. Germline V lookup: CDR1 SEHNR, CDR2 FQNEAQ (reference sequence). The DNA for the CDR3 is TGTGCCAGCAGTCCTAATAGCGGGGGGAATGAAAAACTGTTTTTT. Translation gives CASSPNSGGNEKLFF.